The 7 T cell receptor beta chains below all came from one sample that was sequenced in a study of T cells in Graves' hyperthyroidism and ophthalmopathy. Amplified TCR beta CDR3 regions derived from RNA transcripts. In the first-round RT-PCR of the TCR CDR3, the HTBI primer set was used. TCRdb re-called the multiplex PCR reads through MiXCR, storing one row per CDR3 protein. The table has roughly 200,000 distinct CDR3 sequences, approximately 20% seen once. The specimen was blood. The source of these receptors is a man aged 35-49 years with Graves' hyperthyroidism.

This clonotype has a count of ten or more. V usage is TRBV28 and J usage is TRBJ1-2, with D maybe TRBD1 (5 bases). Germline assignment: CDR1 MDHEN and CDR2 SYDVKM. V was trimmed by 7 bases and J by 5 bases, leaving 14 bases between them. This CDR3 has 13 residues. The CDR3 DNA follows: TGTGCCAGCACCTCCGGGGGGTTATATGGCTACACCTTC. The encoded protein is CASTSGGLYGYTF.

This clonotype was detected many times. V is TRBV20-1 and J is TRBJ2-5, with 7 bases matching TRBD2. With 2 bases clipped from V and 1 base from J, the junction kept 4 bases outside the gene matches. CDR1 DFQATT and CDR2 SNEGSKA come from the germline V gene (reference sequence). This CDR3 has 14 amino acids. The CDR3 DNA reads TGCAGTGCTAGACGGGGGGAGATCCAAGAGACCCAGTACTTC. Amino acid sequence: CSARRGEIQETQYF.

This clonotype has a handful of counts. This rearrangement joins TRBV6-2 or TRBV6-3 to TRBJ2-5; D gene uncertain. The CDR3 loop spans 11 amino acids. V lost 7 bases to trimming and J lost 2 bases, with 5 bases between them. CDR1 MNHEY and CDR2 SVGEGT come from the germline V gene. The CDR3 reads CASTDQETQYF. CDR3 coding DNA: TGTGCCAGCACGGATCAAGAGACCCAGTACTTC.

In its sample, this clonotype was seen many times. The genes are TRBV6-2 or TRBV6-3 and TRBJ1-1; TRBD1 matches at 11 bases. The germline CDR1 and CDR2 sequences are MNHEY and SVGEGT. J gave up 3 bases and V 2 bases, and 8 bases lay outside the gene matches. The CDR3 spans 17 residues. CDR3 DNA sequence: TGTGCCAGCAGTTACGACGTTCGGACAGGGGGCCACACTGAAGCTTTCTTT. It specifies CASSYDVRTGGHTEAFF.

There are many counts of this clonotype. The rearrangement joins TRBV6-1 to TRBJ1-6, with D unclear. V was shortened by 2 bases and J by 9 bases, with 20 bases between the two germline ends. CDR3 length equals 17 residues. CDR1 is MNHNS, CDR2 SASEGT, per germline. CDR3 bases: TGTGCCAGCAGTGAAAATGGACGGCGCTTCCCCAGTTCACCCCTCCACTTT. Translating gives CASSENGRRFPSSPLHF.

Many counts were recorded for this clonotype. The rearrangement joins TRBV27 to TRBJ2-3; D possibly corresponds to TRBD1 (5 bases). Germline lookup yields CDR1 MNHEY and CDR2 SMNVEV (reference sequence). Trimming took off 4 bases at V and 6 bases at J, with 11 bases between the two ends. This CDR3 region has 13 residues. The CDR3 region has the DNA TGTGCCAGCAGTTATAAAAGGGGCGATACGCAGTATTTT. It encodes CASSYKRGDTQYF.

This chain connects TRBV6-1 to TRBJ2-1; 9 bases match TRBD2. In germline, CDR1 is MNHNS, CDR2 SASEGT. The CDR3 totals 13 residues. The trim removed 6 bases at V and 10 bases at J, leaving 7 bases unmatched. The CDR3 sequence: CASRRGLAFEQFF. The CDR3 DNA reads TGTGCCAGCAGGAGGGGACTAGCATTCGAGCAGTTCTTC.